The 2 T cell receptor beta chains listed next were all sequenced from one sample in a study of T cell changes during pregnancy in multiple sclerosis (dated by TCRdb to between 2018 and 2021). The method behind the library was the immunoSEQ multiplex PCR assay. Imported from immuneACCESS, the table was reduced by TCRdb to in-frame sequences with V and J called. These copies leave out some clones; in studies compared against another copy, an unresolved V gene accounts for under half, and the cause of the remainder is not known. The sample contains fewer than 65,000 clones, approximately 93% of them found a single time. In total, the top ten clones hold about 1.9% of the sample. Here the sequenced sample was peripheral blood, taken in the second trimester of pregnancy. These receptors came from a female donor with multiple sclerosis, enrolled in a pregnancy study.

The chain has TRBV5-6 and TRBJ2-1, with TRBD2 matching 12 bases. Germline V gives CDR1 SGHDT, CDR2 YYEEEE. V was pared by 4 bases and J by 7 bases, with 6 bases of the junction left unmatched. The CDR3 runs 15 residues. The CDR3 loop reads CASSRLAGVPNEQFF. DNA of the CDR3: TGTGCCAGCAGCAGACTAGCGGGAGTTCCAAATGAGCAGTTCTTC.

The chain couples TRBV4-3 to TRBJ2-5; 9 bases agree with TRBD2. This CDR3 is 15 amino acids long. Germline lookup yields CDR1 LGHNA and CDR2 YSLEER. Trimming took 4 bases from V and 4 from J; bases not matched to a gene: 7. In DNA, the CDR3 is TGCGCCAGCAGCCCTGGGCGGGAGGGCCGAGAGACCCAGTACTTC. Translation: CASSPGREGRETQYF.